This T cell receptor (beta chain) is drawn from a study of post-analysis software for immune sequencing data. CDR3 size: 13 residues. The J segment lost 7 bases and the V segment lost 6 bases, leaving 3 bases of the junction unmatched. The study, taken as a whole, reports: The F measure placed samples prepared in the same batch into strongly shared clusters. Controls showed lower frequencies than patients for several TRBV segments, and TRBV5-6, TRBV5-1 and TRBV20-1 were among these. Patients with multiple sclerosis recorded significantly lower normalized Chao1 diversity than controls, the study found.

Turning to this clonotype: The target antigen is unknown.

Built from TCR beta cDNA, the libraries had unique molecular identifiers in them. From approximately 0.95 to 9.8 million T cells, 450,000 to 550,000 cDNA molecules were obtained. TCRdb re-called the PCR reads with MiXCR, one entry per CDR3 protein. The sample lists roughly 150,000 distinct CDR3 sequences, roughly 34% occurring once. The source is a girl between 10 and 17 years old with multiple sclerosis. The input for sequencing was blood, taken after autologous hematopoietic stem cell transplantation. J is TRBJ1-4 and V is TRBV12-3 or TRBV12-4; 9 bases map to TRBD1. The chain's CDR3 is CASSPTGGEKLFF. CDR3 coding DNA: TGTGCCAGCAGCCCGACAGGGGGTGAAAAACTGTTTTTT.